This is a list of T cell receptor beta chains from one sample in a study of blood T cell repertoires in COVID-19. The protocol was immunoSEQ multiplex PCR, while the TCRdb copy is restricted to in-frame clones and leaves out a portion. This table has a few hundred thousand clones, less than 85% appearing once. The sequenced material came from peripheral blood. The receptor set was obtained from a man aged 55 to 70 who had recovered from COVID-19. Both conserved end residues are part of each CDR3. A D gene is named only where the DNA matches it firmly. The size of a clone is reported for some rows only, either as once, few or many, or as a class for expanded clones.

>TRBD2|-|TRBJ2-7|TRBV2
CASSRPGLAGSLAYEQYF
TGTGCCAGCAGCCGCCCGGGACTAGCGGGGAGTCTGGCCTACGAGCAGTACTTC
>-|-|TRBJ1-4|TRBV27
CASSPVWGGGRKLFF
TGTGCCAGCAGTCCCGTATGGGGGGGTGGTCGAAAACTGTTTTTT
>-|-|TRBJ2-3|TRBV6-4
CASSTVPSPYTDTQYF
TGTGCCAGCAGTACCGTACCAAGTCCCTACACAGATACGCAGTATTTT
>TRBD2|-|TRBJ2-7|TRBV4-2
CASSQDFSGTTYEQYF
TGTGCCAGCAGCCAAGATTTTAGCGGGACTACCTACGAGCAGTACTTC
>-|-|TRBJ1-5|TRBV6-1
CASSDPRLASNQPQHF
TGTGCCAGCAGTGACCCCCGTCTGGCTAGCAATCAGCCCCAGCATTTT
>-|-|TRBJ2-3|TRBV2
CASSEGLRGASTDTQYF
TGTGCCAGCAGTGAAGGTCTCCGCGGTGCTAGCACAGATACGCAGTATTTT
>-|-|TRBJ2-1|TRBV9
CASSVGGDSYNEQFF
TGTGCCAGCAGCGTAGGGGGGGACTCCTACAATGAGCAGTTCTTC
>TRBD1|-|TRBJ2-1|TRBV7-3
CASSSDRGAQKQFF
TGTGCCAGCAGCTCAGACAGGGGTGCACAGAAGCAGTTCTTC
>-|-|TRBJ2-7|TRBV25-1
CASSRQVSYEQYF
TGTGCCAGCAGCCGACAGGTCTCCTACGAGCAGTACTTC
>TRBD1|-|TRBJ2-3|TRBV7-3
CASSSSRDRVSDTQYF
TGTGCCAGCAGCTCGAGCCGGGACAGGGTTTCTGATACGCAGTATTTT
>-|-|TRBJ1-5|TRBV4-2
CASSQGSGGNQPQHF
TGTGCCAGCAGCCAGGGATCAGGGGGCAATCAGCCCCAGCATTTT
>TRBD1|-|TRBJ2-7|TRBV4-1
CASSAKDRETYEQYF
TGCGCCAGCAGCGCTAAGGACAGGGAAACCTACGAGCAGTACTTC
>TRBD1|-|TRBJ1-5|TRBV30
CAWRSGTGFAWPQHF
TGTGCCTGGAGATCGGGGACAGGGTTTGCTTGGCCCCAGCATTTT
>-|once|TRBJ1-2|TRBV6-6
CASRVLLQGSGYTF
TGTGCCAGCAGGGTCCTCCTACAGGGATCTGGCTACACCTTC
>-|-|TRBJ2-5|TRBV5-1
CASSPEILETQYF
TGCGCCAGCAGCCCGGAGATTCTGGAGACCCAGTACTTC
>-|-|TRBJ1-1|TRBV7-8
CASSLTKTVNTEAFF
TGTGCCAGCAGCTTAACCAAGACAGTGAACACTGAAGCTTTCTTT
>TRBD1|-|TRBJ1-2|TRBV19
CASLDRVKHGYTF
TGTGCCAGCCTGGACAGGGTCAAACATGGCTACACCTTC
>-|-|TRBJ2-2|TRBV3-1/TRBV3-2
CASSQGSRGRDGTGELFF
TGTGCCAGCAGCCAAGGTTCGCGGGGGCGCGACGGCACCGGGGAGCTGTTTTTT
>-|-|TRBJ2-5|TRBV29-1
CSVGGPETQYF
TGCAGCGTGGGGGGGCCAGAGACCCAGTACTTC
>-|-|TRBJ1-1|TRBV6-5
CASSYAVNQPEAFF
TGTGCCAGCAGTTACGCGGTCAACCAGCCTGAAGCTTTCTTT
>TRBD1|-|TRBJ2-5|TRBV10-3
CAISVGIRTGGASETQYF
TGTGCCATCAGTGTGGGGATTAGGACAGGGGGCGCGTCAGAGACCCAGTACTTC
>TRBD2|-|TRBJ2-7|TRBV5-4
CASSTSGQAYEQYF
TGTGCCAGCAGCACTAGCGGGCAAGCCTACGAGCAGTACTTC
>TRBD1|-|TRBJ1-1|TRBV18
CASSPRDRGSGTEAFF
TGTGCCAGCTCACCACGGGACAGGGGATCGGGCACTGAAGCTTTCTTT
>TRBD2|-|TRBJ2-2|TRBV19
CASSPRLAGYGELFF
TGTGCCAGTAGTCCCCGACTAGCGGGATATGGGGAGCTGTTTTTT
>TRBD1|once|TRBJ2-7|TRBV7-2
CASSYRQGGAYEQYF
TGTGCCAGCAGCTATCGACAGGGGGGGGCTTACGAGCAGTACTTC
>-|-|TRBJ1-1|TRBV4-1
CASSQALTPAAFF
TGCGCCAGCAGCCAAGCATTGACACCTGCCGCTTTCTTT